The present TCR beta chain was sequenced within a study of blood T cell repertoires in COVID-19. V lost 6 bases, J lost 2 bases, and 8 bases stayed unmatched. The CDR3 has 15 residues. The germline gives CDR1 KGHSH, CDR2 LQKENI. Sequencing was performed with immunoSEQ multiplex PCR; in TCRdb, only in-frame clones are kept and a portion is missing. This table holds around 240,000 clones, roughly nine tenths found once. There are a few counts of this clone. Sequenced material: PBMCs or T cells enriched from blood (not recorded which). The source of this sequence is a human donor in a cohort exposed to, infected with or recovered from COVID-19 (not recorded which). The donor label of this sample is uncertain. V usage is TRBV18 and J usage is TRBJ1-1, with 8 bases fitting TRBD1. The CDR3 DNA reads TGTGCCAGCTCTCTGGGGGGGACAGGTAACACTGAAGCTTTCTTT. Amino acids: CASSLGGTGNTEAFF.